This T cell receptor (beta chain) was sequenced in a study of T cell responses to AZD1222 COVID-19 vaccine. Study-wide results and limits: After the peak T cell response, and only then, were repertoires sampled. Increases in Spike-specific TCR breadth and depth were seen after two AZD1222 doses. Epitopes outside B.1.351 and B.1.1.7 mutated regions reportedly drew nearly half of spike TCRs. Clonal diversity was possibly underestimated, and the donors were mostly white British, with more females.

Notes on this clone: Antigen specificity is unknown.

The ends were cut back, 1 base at V and 2 bases at J, with 11 bases in the middle. Germline V gives CDR1 SGDLS, CDR2 YYNGEE. This CDR3 is built from 15 residues. TCRdb's copy holds only in-frame clones and misses some; the assay was immunoSEQ multiplex PCR. The sample consists of 57,000 or so clones, 76% of them appearing once. Source: peripheral blood, taken on day 0 of AZD1222 vaccination. The clonotype was recovered from an adult in good health. The chain uses TRBV9 and TRBJ2-3, with D uncertain. The DNA of the CDR3 is TGTGCCAGCAGCGTAAGTGCCTTGGACACAGATACGCAGTATTTT. Encoded protein: CASSVSALDTDTQYF.